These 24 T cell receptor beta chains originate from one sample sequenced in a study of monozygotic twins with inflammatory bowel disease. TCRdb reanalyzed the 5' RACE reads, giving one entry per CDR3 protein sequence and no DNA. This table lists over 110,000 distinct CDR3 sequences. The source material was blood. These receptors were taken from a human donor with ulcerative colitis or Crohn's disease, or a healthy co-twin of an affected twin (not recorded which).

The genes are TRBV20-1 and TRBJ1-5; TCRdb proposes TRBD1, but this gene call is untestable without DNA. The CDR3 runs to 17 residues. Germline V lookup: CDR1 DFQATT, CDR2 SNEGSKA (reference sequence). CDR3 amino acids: CSARVSGQVLRGQPQHF.

CDR3: CASSSWTGRAEQFF. The chain carries TRBV5-1 and TRBJ2-1; the D gene TCRdb calls, TRBD1, cannot be checked with no DNA. Germline V CDR1 and CDR2: SGHRS, YFSETQ. This CDR3 region has 14 residues.

The CDR3 is CSAGPGLQETQYF. The chain links TRBV20-1 to TRBJ2-5; there is no DNA to check the TCRdb D call of TRBD2. The CDR3 is 13 amino acids. CDR1 is DFQATT and CDR2 is SNEGSKA in the germline V gene (reference sequence).

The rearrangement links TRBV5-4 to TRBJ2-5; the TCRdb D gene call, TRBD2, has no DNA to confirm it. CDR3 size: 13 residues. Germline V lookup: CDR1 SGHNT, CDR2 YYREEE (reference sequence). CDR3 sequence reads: CASSPALFETQYF.

The CDR3 protein is CASSLRSQGNTEAFF. The gene calls are TRBV7-2 and TRBJ1-1; TCRdb reports TRBD1, a call that lacks DNA to check it against. Germline V lookup: CDR1 SGHTA, CDR2 FQGNSA. CDR3 length: 15 residues.

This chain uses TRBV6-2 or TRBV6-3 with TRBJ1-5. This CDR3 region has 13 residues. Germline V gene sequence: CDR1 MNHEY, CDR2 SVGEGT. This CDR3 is CASSLMEESPQHF.

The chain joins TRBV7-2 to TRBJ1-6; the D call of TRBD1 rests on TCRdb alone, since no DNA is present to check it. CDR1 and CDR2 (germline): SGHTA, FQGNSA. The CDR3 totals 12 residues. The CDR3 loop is CASSLGDRVPHF.

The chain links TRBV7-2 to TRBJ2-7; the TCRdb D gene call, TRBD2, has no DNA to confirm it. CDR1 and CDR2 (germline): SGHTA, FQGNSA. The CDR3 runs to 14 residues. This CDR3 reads CASSKRGAAYEQYF.

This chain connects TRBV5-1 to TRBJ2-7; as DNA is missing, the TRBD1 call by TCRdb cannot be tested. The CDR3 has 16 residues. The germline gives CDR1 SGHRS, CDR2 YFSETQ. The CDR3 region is CASSPWDAGYSYEQYF.

The CDR3 is CASSLAPGLHQPQHF. V and J are TRBV7-2 and TRBJ1-5. The CDR3 loop spans 15 amino acids. Germline CDR1 reads SGHTA; CDR2 reads FQGNSA.

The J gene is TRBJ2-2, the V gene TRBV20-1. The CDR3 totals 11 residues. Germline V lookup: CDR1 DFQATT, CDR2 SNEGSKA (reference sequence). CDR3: CSVGNTGELFF.

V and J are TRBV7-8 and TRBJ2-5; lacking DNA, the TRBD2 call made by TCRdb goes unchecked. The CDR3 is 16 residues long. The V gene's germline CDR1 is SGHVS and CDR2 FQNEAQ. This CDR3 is CASSPKLAGTVETQYF. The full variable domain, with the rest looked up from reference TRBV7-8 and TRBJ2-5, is GAGVSQSPRYKVAKRGQDVALRCDPISGHVSLFWYQQALGQGPEFLTYFQNEAQLDKSGLPSDRFFAERPEGSVSTLKIQRTQQEDSAVYLCASSPKLAGTVETQYFGPGTRLLVL.

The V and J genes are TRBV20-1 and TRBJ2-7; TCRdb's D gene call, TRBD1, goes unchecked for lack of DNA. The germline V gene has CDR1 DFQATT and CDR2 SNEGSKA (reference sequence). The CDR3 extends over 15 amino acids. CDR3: CSAREGQGLGYEQYF.

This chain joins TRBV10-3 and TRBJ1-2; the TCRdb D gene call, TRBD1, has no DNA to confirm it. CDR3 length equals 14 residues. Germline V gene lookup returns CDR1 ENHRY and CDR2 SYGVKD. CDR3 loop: CAISGLTGGSGYTF.

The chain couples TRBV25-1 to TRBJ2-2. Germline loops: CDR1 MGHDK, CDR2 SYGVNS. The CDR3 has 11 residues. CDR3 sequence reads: CASSDGRELFF.

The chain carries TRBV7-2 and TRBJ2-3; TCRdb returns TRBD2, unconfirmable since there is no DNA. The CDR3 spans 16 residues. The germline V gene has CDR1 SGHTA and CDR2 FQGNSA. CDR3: CASSFKLAGGPDTQYF.

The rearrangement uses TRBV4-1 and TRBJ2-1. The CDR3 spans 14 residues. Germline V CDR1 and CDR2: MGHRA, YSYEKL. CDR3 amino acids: CASSQLGRYNEQFF.

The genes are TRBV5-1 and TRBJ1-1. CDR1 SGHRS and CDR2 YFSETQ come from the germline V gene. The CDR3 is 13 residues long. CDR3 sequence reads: CASNAFGNTEAFF.

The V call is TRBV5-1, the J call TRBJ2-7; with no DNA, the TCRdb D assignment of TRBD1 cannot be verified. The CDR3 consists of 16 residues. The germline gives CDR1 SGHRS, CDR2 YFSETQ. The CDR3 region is CASSLFDGGVPYEQYF.

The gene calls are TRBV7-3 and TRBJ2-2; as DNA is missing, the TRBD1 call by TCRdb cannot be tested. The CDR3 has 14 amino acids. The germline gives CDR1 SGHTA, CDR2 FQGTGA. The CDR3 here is CASTRDRGAGELFF. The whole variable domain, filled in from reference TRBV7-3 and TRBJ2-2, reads GAGVSQTPSNKVTEKGKYVELRCDPISGHTALYWYRQSLGQGPEFLIYFQGTGAADDSGLPNDRFFAVRPEGSVSTLKIQRTERGDSAVYLCASTRDRGAGELFFGEGSRLTVL.

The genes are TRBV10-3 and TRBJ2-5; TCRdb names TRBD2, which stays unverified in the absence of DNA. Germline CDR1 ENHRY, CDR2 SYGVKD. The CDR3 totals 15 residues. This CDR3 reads CAISDLSGGRETQYF.

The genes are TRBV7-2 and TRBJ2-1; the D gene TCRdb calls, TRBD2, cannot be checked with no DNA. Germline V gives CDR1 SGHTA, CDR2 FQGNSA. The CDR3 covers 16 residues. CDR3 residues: CASSFQRGSFYNEQFF.

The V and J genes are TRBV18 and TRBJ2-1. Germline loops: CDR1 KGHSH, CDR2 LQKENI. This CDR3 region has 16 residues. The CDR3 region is CASSQRDRGFYNEQFF.

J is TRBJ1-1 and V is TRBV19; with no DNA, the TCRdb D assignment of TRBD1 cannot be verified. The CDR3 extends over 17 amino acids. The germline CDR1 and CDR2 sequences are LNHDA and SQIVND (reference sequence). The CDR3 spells CASRPPGTGATNTEAFF.